This TCR beta chain was sequenced for a study of metastatic and nonmetastatic thyroid tumors. Study information: Repertoire data that came from the blood and tumor or nodule tissue of malignant and benign thyroid patients were compared.

At least ten counts were recorded for this clone. Its antigen is still unknown. Whole-study findings and limits: Malignant thyroid tumors reportedly exceeded benign nodules significantly in TCR beta diversity, with the difference appearing in blood and tumor.

Per the authors' pipeline: To classify distant metastasis in papillary thyroid cancer, a model was built from CDR3 differences across clinicopathological groups. TCRdb reanalyzed the PCR reads via MiXCR. TCRdb, not the original authors, processed these V and J calls. In the table there are more than 25,000 clones, roughly 7.1% of which are singletons. The CDR3 is 17 residues long. Trimming left V 0 bases short and J 3 bases short, with 16 bases between. Germline assignment: CDR1 MNHEY and CDR2 SVGAGI. No patient had received any treatment before thyroid surgery. The chain carries TRBV6-5 and TRBJ2-3, with D possibly being TRBD2 (5 bases). The sequence came from a female donor with papillary thyroid cancer or a benign thyroid nodule (not recorded which). Some clones in this sample may be carry-over from other donors' samples. Sequencing was done on a sample of blood. CDR3 bases: TGTGCCAGCAGTTACTCACTCGAGAGAAGGAGGACAGATACGCAGTATTTT. It codes for CASSYSLERRRTDTQYF.